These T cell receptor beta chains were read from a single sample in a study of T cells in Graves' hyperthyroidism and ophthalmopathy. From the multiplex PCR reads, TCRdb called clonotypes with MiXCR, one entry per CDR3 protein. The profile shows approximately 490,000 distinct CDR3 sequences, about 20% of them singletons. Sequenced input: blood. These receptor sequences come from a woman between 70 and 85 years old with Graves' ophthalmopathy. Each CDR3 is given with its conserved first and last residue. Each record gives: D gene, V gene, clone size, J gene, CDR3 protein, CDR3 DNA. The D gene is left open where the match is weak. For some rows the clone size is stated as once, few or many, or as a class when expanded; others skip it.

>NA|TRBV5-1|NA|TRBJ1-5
CASSRIPGSPQHF
TGCGCCAGCAGCAGGATCCCCGGATCGCCCCAGCATTTT
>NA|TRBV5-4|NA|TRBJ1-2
CASSQGPIYGYTF
TGTGCCAGCAGCCAGGGACCTATCTATGGCTACACCTTC
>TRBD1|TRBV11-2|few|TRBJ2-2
CASSNRDRVTGELFF
TGTGCCAGCAGCAACCGGGACAGGGTCACCGGGGAGCTGTTTTTT
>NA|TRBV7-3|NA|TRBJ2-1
CASSSLAGGGEQFF
TGTGCCAGCAGCTCCCTAGCTGGAGGGGGTGAGCAGTTCTTC
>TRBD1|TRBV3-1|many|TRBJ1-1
CASSPRQGTEAFF
TGTGCCAGCAGCCCCCGACAGGGAACTGAAGCTTTCTTT
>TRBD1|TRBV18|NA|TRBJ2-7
CASSPPGQSNYEQYF
TGTGCCAGCTCACCGCCGGGACAGAGCAACTACGAGCAGTACTTC
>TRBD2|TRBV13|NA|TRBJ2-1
CASSQTSGREQFF
TGTGCCAGCAGCCAGACTAGCGGGAGGGAGCAGTTCTTC
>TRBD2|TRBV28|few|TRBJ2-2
CATLGGGLGTGELFF
TGTGCCACCCTCGGGGGGGGGCTCGGCACCGGGGAGCTGTTTTTT
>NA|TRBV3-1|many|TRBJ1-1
CASSQALSRGGNTEAFF
TGTGCCAGCAGCCAAGCCCTCTCCAGGGGTGGGAACACTGAAGCTTTCTTT
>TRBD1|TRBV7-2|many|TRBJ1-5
CASRTQGSNQPQHF
TGTGCCAGCAGGACACAGGGGAGCAATCAGCCCCAGCATTTT
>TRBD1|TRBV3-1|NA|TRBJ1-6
CASSQYRGNNSPLHF
TGTGCCAGCAGCCAGTACAGGGGAAATAATTCACCCCTCCACTTT
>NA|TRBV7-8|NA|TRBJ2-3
CASSPQMGTDTQYF
TGTGCCAGCAGCCCGCAGATGGGGACAGATACGCAGTATTTT
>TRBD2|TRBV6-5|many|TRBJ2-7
CASSYSRTSGSIAYEQYF
TGTGCCAGCAGTTACTCCCGGACTAGCGGGAGTATCGCCTACGAGCAGTACTTC
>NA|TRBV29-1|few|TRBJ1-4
CSVLVQGSNEKLFF
TGCAGCGTCCTCGTACAGGGATCTAATGAAAAACTGTTTTTT
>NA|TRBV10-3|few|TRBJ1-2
CAINQRGESHGYTF
TGTGCCATCAACCAAAGGGGGGAGTCTCATGGCTACACCTTC
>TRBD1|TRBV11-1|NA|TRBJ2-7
CASSLAGTGTPEQYF
TGTGCCAGCAGCTTAGCCGGGACAGGCACGCCCGAGCAGTACTTC